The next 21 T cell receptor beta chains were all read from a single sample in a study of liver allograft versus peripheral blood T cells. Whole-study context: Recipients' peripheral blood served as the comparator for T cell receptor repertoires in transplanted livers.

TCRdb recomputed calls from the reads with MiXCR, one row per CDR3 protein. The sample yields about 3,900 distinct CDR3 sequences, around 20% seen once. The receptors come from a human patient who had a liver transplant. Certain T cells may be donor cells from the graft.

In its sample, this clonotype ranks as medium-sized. The CDR3 bases are TGTGCCAGCAGCACTCAGAGGGGGCAACAGCCCCAGCATTTT. Amino acids: CASSTQRGQQPQHF. The rearrangement links TRBV28 to TRBJ1-5, with TRBD1 matching 7 bases. The V gene's germline CDR1 is MDHEN and CDR2 SYDVKM. The CDR3 runs 14 residues. With 6 bases clipped from V and 7 bases from J, the junction kept 9 bases outside the gene matches.

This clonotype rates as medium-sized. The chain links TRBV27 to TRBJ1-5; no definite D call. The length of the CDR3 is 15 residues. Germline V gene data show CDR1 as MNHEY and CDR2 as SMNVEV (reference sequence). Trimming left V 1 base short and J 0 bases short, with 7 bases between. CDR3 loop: CASSLYGNSNQPQHF. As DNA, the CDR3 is TGTGCCAGCAGTTTATATGGAAATAGCAATCAGCCCCAGCATTTT.

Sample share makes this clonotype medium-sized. This CDR3 is CASSYSTYTDSYEQYF. The DNA for the CDR3 is TGTGCCAGCAGTTACTCTACTTACACTGACTCCTACGAGCAGTACTTC. V usage is TRBV6-5 and J usage is TRBJ2-7, with D hard to call. The CDR3 spans 16 residues. Germline CDR1 is MNHEY and CDR2 is SVGAGI. V was shortened by 0 bases and J by 0 bases, with 12 bases between the two germline ends.

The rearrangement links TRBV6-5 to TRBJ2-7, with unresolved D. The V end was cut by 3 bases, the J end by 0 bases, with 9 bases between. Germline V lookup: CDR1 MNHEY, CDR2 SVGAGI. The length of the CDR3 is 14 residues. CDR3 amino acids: CASSYAPSSYEQYF. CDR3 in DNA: TGTGCCAGCAGTTATGCGCCCAGCTCCTACGAGCAGTACTTC.

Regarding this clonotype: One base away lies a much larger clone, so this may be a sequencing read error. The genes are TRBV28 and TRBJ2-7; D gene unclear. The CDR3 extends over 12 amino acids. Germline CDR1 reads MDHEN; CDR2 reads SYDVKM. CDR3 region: CTSSPIDYEQYF. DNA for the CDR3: TGTACCAGCAGCCCTATCGATTACGAGCAGTACTTC.

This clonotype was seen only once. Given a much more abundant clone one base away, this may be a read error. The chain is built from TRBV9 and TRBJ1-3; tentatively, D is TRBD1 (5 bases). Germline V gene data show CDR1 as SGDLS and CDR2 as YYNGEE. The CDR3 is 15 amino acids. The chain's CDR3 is CASSVYRDPGNIIYF. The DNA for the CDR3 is TGTGCCAGCAGCGTCTACCGGGACCCCGGAAACATCATATATTTT.

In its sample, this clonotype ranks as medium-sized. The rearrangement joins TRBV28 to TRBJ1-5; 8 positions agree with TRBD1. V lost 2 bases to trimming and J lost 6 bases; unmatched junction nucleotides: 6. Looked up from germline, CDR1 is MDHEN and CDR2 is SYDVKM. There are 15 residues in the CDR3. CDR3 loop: CASSLTGGGGQPQHF. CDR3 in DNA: TGTGCCAGCAGTTTAACAGGGGGTGGTGGTCAGCCCCAGCATTTT.

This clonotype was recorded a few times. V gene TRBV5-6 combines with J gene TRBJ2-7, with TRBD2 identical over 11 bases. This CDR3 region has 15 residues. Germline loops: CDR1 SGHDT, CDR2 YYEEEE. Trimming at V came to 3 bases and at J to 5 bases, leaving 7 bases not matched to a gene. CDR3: CASSWGLAARDEQYF. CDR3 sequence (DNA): TGTGCCAGCAGCTGGGGACTAGCGGCGAGAGACGAGCAGTACTTC. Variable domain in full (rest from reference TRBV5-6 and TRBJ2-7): DAGVTQSPTHLIKTRGQQVTLRCSPKSGHDTVSWYQQALGQGPQFIFQYYEEEERQRGNFPDRFSGHQFPNYSSELNVNALLLGDSALYLCASSWGLAARDEQYFGPGTRLTVT.

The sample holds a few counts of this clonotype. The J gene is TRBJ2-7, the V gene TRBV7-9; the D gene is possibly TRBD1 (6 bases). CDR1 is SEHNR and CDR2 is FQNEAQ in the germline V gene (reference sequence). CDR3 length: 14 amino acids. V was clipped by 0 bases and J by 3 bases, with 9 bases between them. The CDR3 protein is CASSLAYRDYEQYF. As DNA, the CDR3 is TGTGCCAGCAGCTTAGCATACAGGGACTACGAGCAGTACTTC. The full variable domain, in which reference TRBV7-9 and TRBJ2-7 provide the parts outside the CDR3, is DTGVSQNPRHKITKRGQNVTFRCDPISEHNRLYWYRQTLGQGPEFLTYFQNEAQLEKSRLLSDRFSAERPKGSFSTLEIQRTEQGDSAMYLCASSLAYRDYEQYFGPGTRLTVT.

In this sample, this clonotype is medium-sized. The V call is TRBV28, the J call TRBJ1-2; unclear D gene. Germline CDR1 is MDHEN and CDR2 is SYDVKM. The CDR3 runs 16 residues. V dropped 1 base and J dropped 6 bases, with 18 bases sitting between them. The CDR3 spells CASSLYPPPLDDGYTF. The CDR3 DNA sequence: TGTGCCAGCAGTTTATATCCCCCCCCCTTAGACGATGGCTACACCTTC.

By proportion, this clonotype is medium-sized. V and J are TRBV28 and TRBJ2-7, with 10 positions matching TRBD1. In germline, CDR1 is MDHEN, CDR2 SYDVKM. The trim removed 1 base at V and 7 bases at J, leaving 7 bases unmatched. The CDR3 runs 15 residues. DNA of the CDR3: TGTGCCAGCAGTTTATCCGCCGGGACAGGGGTGGAGCAGTACTTC. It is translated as CASSLSAGTGVEQYF.

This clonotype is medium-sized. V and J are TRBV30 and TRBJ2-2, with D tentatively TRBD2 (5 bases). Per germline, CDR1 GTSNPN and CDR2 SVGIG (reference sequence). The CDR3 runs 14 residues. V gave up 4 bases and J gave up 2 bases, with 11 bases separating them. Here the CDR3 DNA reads TGTGCCTGGACGGCGGACTTTAACACCGGGGAGCTGTTTTTT. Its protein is CAWTADFNTGELFF.

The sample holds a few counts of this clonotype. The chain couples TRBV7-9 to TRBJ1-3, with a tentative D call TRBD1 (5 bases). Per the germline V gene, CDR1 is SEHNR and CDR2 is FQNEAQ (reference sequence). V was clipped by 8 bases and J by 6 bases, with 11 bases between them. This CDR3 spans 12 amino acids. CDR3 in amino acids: CASAQGSNTIYF. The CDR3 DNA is TGTGCCAGCGCCCAGGGTTCAAACACCATATATTTT.

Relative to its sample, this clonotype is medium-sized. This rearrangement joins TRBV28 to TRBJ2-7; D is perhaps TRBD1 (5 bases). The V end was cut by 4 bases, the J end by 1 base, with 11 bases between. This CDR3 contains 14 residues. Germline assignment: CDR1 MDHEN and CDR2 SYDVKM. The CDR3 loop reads CASSWGDGSYEQYF. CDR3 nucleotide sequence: TGTGCCAGCAGTTGGGGCGACGGGTCCTACGAGCAGTACTTC. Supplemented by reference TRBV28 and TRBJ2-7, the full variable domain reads DVKVTQSSRYLVKRTGEKVFLECVQDMDHENMFWYRQDPGLGLRLIYFSYDVKMKEKGDIPEGYSVSREKKERFSLILESASTNQTSMYLCASSWGDGSYEQYFGPGTRLTVT.

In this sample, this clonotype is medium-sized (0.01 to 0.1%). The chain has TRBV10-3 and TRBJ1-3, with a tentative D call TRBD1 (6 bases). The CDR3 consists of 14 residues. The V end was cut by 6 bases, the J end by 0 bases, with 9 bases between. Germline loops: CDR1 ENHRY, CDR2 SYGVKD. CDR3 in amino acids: CAIREQGSGNTIYF. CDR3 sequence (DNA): TGTGCCATCAGGGAACAGGGCTCTGGAAACACCATATATTTT.

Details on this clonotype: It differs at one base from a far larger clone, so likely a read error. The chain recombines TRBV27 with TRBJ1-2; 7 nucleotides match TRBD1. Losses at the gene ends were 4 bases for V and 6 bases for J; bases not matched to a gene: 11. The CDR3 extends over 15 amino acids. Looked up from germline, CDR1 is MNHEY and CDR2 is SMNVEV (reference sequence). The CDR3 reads CASSYSSDRVNGYTF. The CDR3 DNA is TGTGCCAGCAGTTACTCCTCAGACAGGGTGAATGGCTACACCTTC.

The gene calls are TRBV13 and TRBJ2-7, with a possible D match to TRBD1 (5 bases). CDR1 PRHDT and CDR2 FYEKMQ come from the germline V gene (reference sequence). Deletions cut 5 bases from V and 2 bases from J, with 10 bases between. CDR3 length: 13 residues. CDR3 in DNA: TGTGCCAGCAGCCTAGACAGACCCTACGAGCAGTACTTC. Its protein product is CASSLDRPYEQYF.

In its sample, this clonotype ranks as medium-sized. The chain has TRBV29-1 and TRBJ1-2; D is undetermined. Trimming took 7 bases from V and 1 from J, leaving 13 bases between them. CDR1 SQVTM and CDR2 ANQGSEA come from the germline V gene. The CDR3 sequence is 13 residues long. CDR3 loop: CSALNSNNYGYTF. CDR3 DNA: TGCAGCGCCCTGAACAGTAATAACTATGGCTACACCTTC. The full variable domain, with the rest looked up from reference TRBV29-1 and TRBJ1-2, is SAVISQKPSRDICQRGTSLTIQCQVDSQVTMMFWYRQQPGQSLTLIATANQGSEATYESGFVIDKFPISRPNLTFSTLTVSNMSPEDSSIYLCSALNSNNYGYTFGSGTRLTVV.

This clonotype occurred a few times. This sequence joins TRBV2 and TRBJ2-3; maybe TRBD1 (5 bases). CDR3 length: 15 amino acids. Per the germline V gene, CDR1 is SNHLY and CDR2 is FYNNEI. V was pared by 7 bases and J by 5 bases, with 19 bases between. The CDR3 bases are TGTGCCAGCACCGAGACAGAGAACCACGGAGATACGCAGTATTTT. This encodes CASTETENHGDTQYF.

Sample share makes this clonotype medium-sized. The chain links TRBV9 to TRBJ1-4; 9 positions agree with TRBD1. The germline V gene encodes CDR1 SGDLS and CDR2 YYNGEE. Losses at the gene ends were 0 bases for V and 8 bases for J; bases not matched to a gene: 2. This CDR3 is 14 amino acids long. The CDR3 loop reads CASSVGDRDEKLFF. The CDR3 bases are TGTGCCAGCAGCGTAGGGGACAGGGACGAAAAACTGTTTTTT. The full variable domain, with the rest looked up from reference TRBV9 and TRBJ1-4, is DSGVTQTPKHLITATGQRVTLRCSPRSGDLSVYWYQQSLDQGLQFLIQYYNGEERAKGNILERFSAQQFPDLHSELNLSSLELGDSALYFCASSVGDRDEKLFFGSGTQLSVL.

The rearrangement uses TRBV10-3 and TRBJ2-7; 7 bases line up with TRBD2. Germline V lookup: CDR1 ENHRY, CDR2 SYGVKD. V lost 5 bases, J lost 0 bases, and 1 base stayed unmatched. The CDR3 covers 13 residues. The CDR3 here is CAISRGDSYEQYF. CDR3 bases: TGTGCCATCAGTCGGGGGGACTCCTACGAGCAGTACTTC.